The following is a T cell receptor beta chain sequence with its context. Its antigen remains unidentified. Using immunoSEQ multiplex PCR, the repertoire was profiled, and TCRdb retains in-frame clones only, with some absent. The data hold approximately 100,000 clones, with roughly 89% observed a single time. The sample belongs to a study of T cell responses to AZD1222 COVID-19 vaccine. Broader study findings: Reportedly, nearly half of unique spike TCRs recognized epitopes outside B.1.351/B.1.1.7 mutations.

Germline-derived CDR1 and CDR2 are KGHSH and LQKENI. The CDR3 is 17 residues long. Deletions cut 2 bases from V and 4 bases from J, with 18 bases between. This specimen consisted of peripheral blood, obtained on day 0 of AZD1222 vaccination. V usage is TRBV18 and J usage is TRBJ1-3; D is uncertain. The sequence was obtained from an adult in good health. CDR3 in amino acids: CASSPVPPGGRGNTIYF. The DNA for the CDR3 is TGTGCCAGCTCACCAGTTCCTCCGGGAGGTCGAGGAAACACCATATATTTT.